This T cell receptor (beta chain) is from a study of identifying expanded T cells in peripheral blood. Study observations and caveats: Across healthy donors, higher total template counts meant significantly greater approximately 2-week count variance. About 1.2 clones differed between technical replicates, versus about 15 and 19 over time.

Method: immunoSEQ multiplex PCR; TCRdb's copy keeps in-frame clones and lacks some. The sample yields approximately 79,000 clones, approximately 87% seen once. V lost 2 bases and J lost 6, with 7 bases in between. Germline V lookup: CDR1 MNHEY, CDR2 SVGAGI. CDR3 size: 13 residues. Collection occurred without any documented infections or immune events in donors. Turning to this clone: The antigen is not known.

The V gene is TRBV6-5, the J gene TRBJ1-4; D unclear. The sequenced sample was blood. This TCR was sampled from a person aged 18-70 years in good health. This CDR3 is CASSYLGDEKLFF. In DNA form, the CDR3 reads TGTGCCAGCAGTTACCTGGGAGATGAAAAACTGTTTTTT.